The clone carrying this T cell receptor (beta chain) was detected a few times. The entry originates in a study of T cell responses to AZD1222 COVID-19 vaccine. Sequencing was performed with immunoSEQ multiplex PCR; in TCRdb, only in-frame clones are kept and a portion is missing. The sample holds 150,000 to 200,000 clones, approximately 92% seen once. After removal of 6 bases from V and 8 bases from J, the junction contained 13 bases not matched to a gene. The CDR3 extends over 13 amino acids. The germline V gene encodes CDR1 SQVTM and CDR2 ANQGSEA. The clonotype comes from an adult who received the MenACWY meningococcal vaccine as a control. This specimen consisted of peripheral blood, obtained 28 days after the second dose of the MenACWY control vaccine. The J gene is TRBJ2-7, the V gene TRBV29-1; 7 bases match TRBD2. In nucleotides, the CDR3 is TGCAGCGTGGGGGAGGGGTCAGGACGAAAGCAGTACTTC. This encodes CSVGEGSGRKQYF.